One sample yielded the 25 T cell receptor beta chains listed below, sequenced in a study of cytomegalovirus exposure and HLA in healthy donors. This PCR relied on a set of 60 Vbeta primers and 13 Jbeta primers. Here immunoSEQ multiplex PCR was the method, and the copy in TCRdb shows in-frame clones only, minus some. The sample has 95,000 to 130,000 clones, roughly three quarters seen once. Specimen: PBMCs. The receptors were gathered from a young man in good health and CMV-seropositive.

As regards this clone: Different DNA sequences within this sample yield the same CDR3. The CDR3 DNA is TGTGCCAGCAGCCAAGAGACTAGCGGCTCCTACGAGCAGTACTTC. This gives the protein CASSQETSGSYEQYF. The J gene is TRBJ2-7, the V gene TRBV4-2; 9 bases are a match to TRBD2. Per germline, CDR1 LGHNA and CDR2 YNFKEQ. This CDR3 region has 15 residues. J gave up 0 bases and V 0 bases, and 0 bases lay outside the gene matches.

Of note for this clone: Germline is not matched at one junction end, which may reflect a read error. This sequence joins TRBV7-7 and TRBJ2-1; possibly TRBD2 for D (5 bases). This CDR3 has 14 residues. Per germline, CDR1 SSHAT and CDR2 FNYEAQ (reference sequence). CDR3 amino acids: CASSLSGFYNEQFF. Written as DNA, the CDR3 is TGTGCTAGCAGCTTAAGCGGATTTTACAATGAGCAGTTCTTC.

This clone was detected once. CDR3 residues: CASSLPPLAGGTDTQYF. DNA of the CDR3: TGTGCCAGCAGCTTACCCCCCCTAGCGGGAGGCACAGATACGCAGTATTTT. This chain connects TRBV7-2 to TRBJ2-3, with 10 bases aligning to TRBD2. CDR1 SGHTA and CDR2 FQGNSA come from the germline V gene. V was pared by 2 bases and J by 1 base, with 6 bases of the junction left unmatched. This CDR3 has 17 amino acids.

The chain couples TRBV14 to TRBJ2-7; TRBD2 aligns across 7 bases. The CDR3 length is 16 residues. Germline CDR1 and CDR2: SGHDN and FVKESK. The trim removed 3 bases at V and 0 bases at J, leaving 8 bases unmatched. The CDR3 coding sequence is TGTGCCAGCAGCCACTTACTAGCGCCTAGCTCCTACGAGCAGTACTTC. Its protein product is CASSHLLAPSSYEQYF.

The chain employs TRBV7-2 and TRBJ2-4; D is uncertain. The germline V and J ends were trimmed by 3 bases and 0 bases, with 6 bases remaining between them. The V gene's germline CDR1 is SGHTA and CDR2 FQGNSA. The CDR3 is 14 residues long. This CDR3 reads CASSFLVAKNIQYF. The DNA for the CDR3 is TGTGCCAGCAGCTTCCTAGTAGCCAAAAACATTCAGTACTTC.

This clone was observed a few times. This sequence joins TRBV2 and TRBJ2-7; possible D gene TRBD1, 5 bases. V dropped 4 bases and J dropped 4 bases, with 20 bases sitting between them. This CDR3 comprises 16 residues. In germline, CDR1 is SNHLY, CDR2 FYNNEI. Written as DNA, the CDR3 is TGTGCCAGCAGTGGACATGGGATTGATGCAGGGTACGAGCAGTACTTC. Protein sequence: CASSGHGIDAGYEQYF. The whole variable domain, remainder taken from reference TRBV2 and TRBJ2-7, is EPEVTQTPSHQVTQMGQEVILRCVPISNHLYFYWYRQILGQKVEFLVSFYNNEISEKSEIFDDQFSVERPDGSNFTLKIRSTKLEDSAMYFCASSGHGIDAGYEQYFGPGTRLTVT.

The rearrangement joins TRBV6-5 to TRBJ1-1; possible D gene TRBD1, 6 bases. This CDR3 has 13 residues. CDR1 is MNHEY, CDR2 SVGAGI, per germline. Trimming pared 6 bases from V and 5 bases from J, leaving 13 bases between. CDR3: CASSPMGATEAFF. In DNA form, the CDR3 reads TGTGCCAGCAGCCCCATGGGGGCGACTGAAGCTTTCTTT.

The genes are TRBV7-2 and TRBJ2-1; D is ambiguous. CDR1 and CDR2 from the germline V gene are SGHTA and FQGNSA. The CDR3 consists of 15 residues. V was clipped by 5 bases and J by 3 bases, with 14 bases between them. CDR3 sequence reads: CASSPRPTYYNEQFF. In DNA, the CDR3 is TGTGCCAGCAGCCCCCGACCGACTTACTACAATGAGCAGTTCTTC.

The chain uses TRBV11-3 and TRBJ2-1; TRBD2 agrees at 9 bases. V shed 1 base and J 7 bases; nucleotides not matched to a gene: 11. This CDR3 is built from 17 residues. Germline CDR1 is SGHNT and CDR2 is YENEEA. CDR3 DNA sequence: TGTGCCAGCAGCTTAGCATTGCGGGAGGGAACATCTAATGAGCAGTTCTTC. Amino acid sequence: CASSLALREGTSNEQFF.

This chain uses TRBV5-1 with TRBJ2-7, with D maybe TRBD1 (6 bases). Germline assignment: CDR1 SGHRS and CDR2 YFSETQ. CDR3 length: 14 amino acids. V was trimmed by 0 bases and J by 0 bases, leaving 7 bases between them. The CDR3 region is CASSLGDTSYEQYF. Here the CDR3 DNA reads TGCGCCAGCAGCTTGGGGGACACCTCCTACGAGCAGTACTTC.

This rearrangement joins TRBV4-2 to TRBJ2-7; 8 bases map to TRBD2. This CDR3 contains 16 residues. The V segment lost 4 bases and the J segment 4 bases; nucleotides outside the gene matches: 12. From germline, CDR1 is LGHNA and CDR2 YNFKEQ. In nucleotides, the CDR3 is TGTGCCAGCAGCCCCCGGGGAGCGGGAGCCCTATACGAGCAGTACTTC. Residues: CASSPRGAGALYEQYF.

The V call is TRBV15, the J call TRBJ1-5, with TRBD1 matching over 7 bases. Per the germline V gene, CDR1 is LNHNV and CDR2 is YYDKDF (reference sequence). V lost 3 bases and J lost 7; bases outside the gene matches: 9. The length of the CDR3 is 15 residues. This CDR3 reads CATSRDRLRGQPQHF. In DNA form, the CDR3 reads TGTGCCACCAGCAGGGACAGGTTGCGGGGACAGCCCCAGCATTTT. Together with reference TRBV15 and TRBJ1-5, the CDR3 gives the full variable domain: DAMVIQNPRYQVTQFGKPVTLSCSQTLNHNVMYWYQQKSSQAPKLLFHYYDKDFNNEADTPDNFQSRRPNTSFCFLDIRSPGLGDTAMYLCATSRDRLRGQPQHFGDGTRLSIL.

The gene calls are TRBV5-6 and TRBJ2-7; the match to TRBD1 covers 9 bases. V was pared by 4 bases and J by 0 bases, with 5 bases of the junction left unmatched. Looked up from germline, CDR1 is SGHDT and CDR2 is YYEEEE. This CDR3 contains 15 residues. CDR3 in DNA: TGTGCCAGCAGCGCCGGGACAGGGAGCTCCTACGAGCAGTACTTC. As protein: CASSAGTGSSYEQYF.

The J gene is TRBJ2-2, the V gene TRBV9; TRBD2 aligns across 8 bases. This CDR3 region has 15 residues. V shed 1 base, J shed 6 bases, and the junction held 5 bases outside the gene matches. From germline, CDR1 is SGDLS and CDR2 YYNGEE. The CDR3 loop reads CASSVLSGGAGELFF. CDR3 nucleotide sequence: TGTGCCAGCAGCGTACTGTCCGGGGGGGCCGGGGAGCTGTTTTTT.

The V call is TRBV10-3, the J call TRBJ2-1; tentatively, D is TRBD2 (5 bases). The germline gives CDR1 ENHRY, CDR2 SYGVKD. The CDR3 sequence is 14 residues long. Trimming cost V 3 bases and J 1 base, with 7 bases left between them. CDR3: CAISDGVSYNEQFF. In DNA, the CDR3 is TGTGCCATCAGTGACGGGGTGTCCTACAATGAGCAGTTCTTC.

J is TRBJ2-1 and V is TRBV6-5; 7 positions match TRBD2. Looked up from germline, CDR1 is MNHEY and CDR2 is SVGAGI. Germline trimming cut 5 bases from V and 3 bases from J; bases unmatched to any gene: 7. The CDR3 has 15 amino acids. Written as DNA, the CDR3 is TGTGCCAGCAGTCCAGCGGGATATAGCTACAATGAGCAGTTCTTC. Protein: CASSPAGYSYNEQFF.

The V call is TRBV7-8, the J call TRBJ2-5; D possibly corresponds to TRBD1 (5 bases). The J call may not be correct, given that the DNA end is closer to TRBJ2-7. The CDR3 consists of 16 residues. Germline V lookup: CDR1 SGHVS, CDR2 FQNEAQ. This CDR3 is CASSLGAGMMAYEQYF. DNA for the CDR3: TGTGCCAGCAGCTTAGGTGCAGGGATGATGGCCTACGAGCAGTACTTC.

This clone was counted only a few times. This chain connects TRBV11-3 to TRBJ2-7; 7 bases agree with TRBD1. Germline CDR1 reads SGHNT; CDR2 reads YENEEA. The trim removed 5 bases at V and 6 bases at J, leaving 7 bases unmatched. The CDR3 loop spans 13 amino acids. The CDR3: CASSVDRVAEQYF. CDR3 DNA sequence: TGTGCCAGCAGCGTCGACAGGGTAGCCGAGCAGTACTTC.

A word on this clone: A much larger clone sits a single nucleotide away, making a read error possible. The chain carries TRBV7-9 and TRBJ1-1; no definite D call. The V end was cut by 3 bases, the J end by 1 base, with 6 bases between. Germline V gene lookup returns CDR1 SEHNR and CDR2 FQNEAQ (reference sequence). The CDR3 covers 13 residues. CDR3 residues: CASSFTENTEAFF. CDR3 coding DNA: TGTGCCAGCAGCTTTACAGAGAACACTGAAGCTTTCTTT.

This clone was seen once. The V and J genes are TRBV2 and TRBJ2-7; 7 bases are shared with TRBD1. CDR1 and CDR2 from the germline V gene are SNHLY and FYNNEI. The V gene end was trimmed by 6 bases and the J gene end by 2 bases; junction bases not matched to a gene: 7. The CDR3 runs 14 residues. The CDR3 DNA reads TGTGCCAGCAGGCGCCGAGACAGGGCCTACGAGCAGTACTTC. It specifies CASRRRDRAYEQYF.

This clone was detected only once. As DNA, the CDR3 is TGTGCCAGCAGTTTTACCCCTCGTTGGGCGCTGGACTCTGAAGCTTTCTTT. The encoded protein is CASSFTPRWALDSEAFF. The V call is TRBV11-2, the J call TRBJ1-1, with D unresolved. Germline CDR1 is SGHAT and CDR2 is FQNNGV. V lost 6 bases, J lost 6 bases, and 26 bases lay in between. The CDR3 sequence is 17 residues long.

CDR3 amino acids: CASSQDFWDRDPTEAFF. The DNA of the CDR3 is TGTGCCAGCAGCCAAGATTTCTGGGACAGGGACCCCACTGAAGCTTTCTTT. This chain links TRBV14 with TRBJ1-1; TRBD1 matches 9 bases. V trimming: 0 bases; J trimming: 4 bases; junction bases outside the gene matches: 9. Germline values: CDR1 SGHDN, CDR2 FVKESK. The CDR3 spans 17 residues.

The J gene is TRBJ1-1, the V gene TRBV4-1; maybe TRBD1 (5 bases). The germline V gene encodes CDR1 MGHRA and CDR2 YSYEKL. This CDR3 contains 13 residues. Deletions cut 0 bases from V and 10 bases from J, with 12 bases between. Written as DNA, the CDR3 is TGCGCCAGCAGCCAAGAAGTAGGGGTCTCAGCTTTCTTT. Protein: CASSQEVGVSAFF.

This sequence joins TRBV9 and TRBJ2-7, with 9 positions matching TRBD2. Unmatched junction bases numbered 6, after V lost 4 bases and J lost 4 bases. Per the germline V gene, CDR1 is SGDLS and CDR2 is YYNGEE. This CDR3 spans 14 amino acids. The DNA for the CDR3 is TGTGCCAGCAGCCGGACTAGCGTGGATTACGAGCAGTACTTC. Translating it yields CASSRTSVDYEQYF.

This clone was counted once. The chain has TRBV10-3 and TRBJ2-3, with D maybe TRBD2 (6 bases). The germline V gene has CDR1 ENHRY and CDR2 SYGVKD. This CDR3 is 15 amino acids long. The V end was cut by 6 bases, the J end by 6 bases, with 19 bases between. CDR3 sequence: CAISEGMAGWDTQYF. The CDR3, as DNA: TGTGCCATCAGCGAGGGTATGGCGGGATGGGATACGCAGTATTTT.